The 14 T cell receptor beta chains below were found in one sample sequenced in a study of T cell changes during pregnancy in multiple sclerosis. The protocol was immunoSEQ multiplex PCR, while the TCRdb copy is restricted to in-frame clones and leaves out a portion. There are approximately 52,000 clones in the sample; around 92% occur only once, and around 0.25% lies in the top ten. The sequences come from CD4+ T cells from peripheral blood mononuclear cells, collected in the third trimester of pregnancy. The receptors were gathered from a female donor with multiple sclerosis, enrolled in a pregnancy study.

The chain employs TRBV19 and TRBJ1-5, with D possibly TRBD1 on 5 matching bases. CDR3 length equals 18 residues. CDR1 and CDR2 from the germline V gene are LNHDA and SQIVND (reference sequence). V lost 0 bases, J lost 0 bases, and 15 bases lay in between. The CDR3 DNA reads TGTGCCAGTAGTATAGAGTCAGTGGATAGGGGTAGCAATCAGCCCCAGCATTTT. Its protein product is CASSIESVDRGSNQPQHF.

The chain joins TRBV27 to TRBJ1-1; a weak D match, TRBD1 (6 bases). The CDR3 sequence is 14 residues long. The germline V gene has CDR1 MNHEY and CDR2 SMNVEV (reference sequence). With 2 bases removed from V and 3 bases from J, the gap between germline ends came to 10 bases. This chain's CDR3 is CASSLIGGDTEAFF. CDR3 nucleotides: TGTGCCAGCAGTTTAATAGGGGGGGACACTGAAGCTTTCTTT.

The chain couples TRBV7-9 to TRBJ1-1; tentatively, D is TRBD1 (6 bases). The V end lost 7 bases, the J end lost 1 base, and 13 bases lay between the germline ends. The CDR3 is made up of 14 amino acids. Germline values: CDR1 SEHNR, CDR2 FQNEAQ (reference sequence). The CDR3 bases are TGTGCCAGCACCCCGACAGGAACGAACACTGAAGCTTTCTTT. It encodes CASTPTGTNTEAFF.

V usage is TRBV7-8 and J usage is TRBJ1-2; D possibly corresponds to TRBD1 (6 bases). This CDR3 is built from 14 residues. Deletions cut 1 base from V and 3 bases from J, with 9 bases between. Per germline, CDR1 SGHVS and CDR2 FQNEAQ. As DNA, the CDR3 is TGTGCCAGCAGCTTAGGGGGGCAAGACTATGGCTACACCTTC. This translates into CASSLGGQDYGYTF.

This clone has a single count. The chain has TRBV13 and TRBJ2-1, with a tentative D call TRBD2 (5 bases). Deletions cut 1 base from V and 4 bases from J, with 11 bases between. Germline V gene lookup returns CDR1 PRHDT and CDR2 FYEKMQ (reference sequence). CDR3 size: 15 residues. The CDR3 coding sequence is TGTGCCAGCAGCTTAGATGAGCGGATATACAATGAGCAGTTCTTC. Translated, it gives CASSLDERIYNEQFF.

The chain has TRBV7-2 and TRBJ1-6, with unresolved D. V dropped 5 bases and J dropped 10 bases, with 12 bases sitting between them. The V gene's germline CDR1 is SGHTA and CDR2 FQGNSA. The CDR3 consists of 13 residues. The CDR3 DNA follows: TGTGCCAGCAGCAATTGGCCGCCCTCACCCCTCCACTTT. Its translation is CASSNWPPSPLHF.

The rearrangement joins TRBV30 to TRBJ2-7; D is perhaps TRBD2 (5 bases). The CDR3 extends over 13 amino acids. The germline V gene has CDR1 GTSNPN and CDR2 SVGIG (reference sequence). The germline V and J ends were trimmed by 0 bases and 2 bases, with 8 bases remaining between them. Here the CDR3 DNA reads TGTGCCTGGAGTGTAGGGCGGGCCTACGAGCAGTACTTC. It encodes CAWSVGRAYEQYF.

V and J are TRBV27 and TRBJ1-1, with 10 bases aligning to TRBD1. The CDR3 covers 15 residues. CDR1 is MNHEY and CDR2 is SMNVEV in the germline V gene (reference sequence). The junction had 6 bases not matched to a gene; V was cut back by 7 bases and J by 1 base. The CDR3 sequence is CASKRQGAPNTEAFF. CDR3 sequence (DNA): TGTGCCAGCAAAAGACAGGGGGCTCCGAACACTGAAGCTTTCTTT.

The genes are TRBV9 and TRBJ2-1; TRBD2 matches 11 bases. The CDR3 loop spans 16 amino acids. The germline V gene has CDR1 SGDLS and CDR2 YYNGEE. The trim removed 2 bases at V and 8 bases at J, leaving 9 bases unmatched. The CDR3 DNA reads TGTGCCAGCAGCGTCGTAGCGGGAGGGCCCCAGGATGAGCAGTTCTTC. It is translated as CASSVVAGGPQDEQFF.

This sequence joins TRBV2 and TRBJ1-2; 9 bases line up with TRBD1. This CDR3 contains 12 residues. The J segment lost 6 bases and the V segment lost 8 bases, leaving 4 bases of the junction unmatched. Looked up from germline, CDR1 is SNHLY and CDR2 is FYNNEI. The CDR3, as DNA: TGTGCCAGCCATAGGACAGGGGATGGCTACACCTTC. The encoded protein is CASHRTGDGYTF.

This rearrangement joins TRBV11-2 to TRBJ1-5; D is unclear. Trimming removed 2 bases from V and 7 bases from J, with 9 bases in between. The CDR3 extends over 13 amino acids. Germline-derived CDR1 and CDR2 are SGHAT and FQNNGV. The CDR3 bases are TGTGCCAGCAGCTTATCGGAGGGACAGCCCCAGCATTTT. This encodes CASSLSEGQPQHF.

V gene TRBV18 combines with J gene TRBJ1-2, with D tentatively TRBD1 (5 bases). From germline, CDR1 is KGHSH and CDR2 LQKENI. V gave up 5 bases and J gave up 7 bases, with 14 bases separating them. The CDR3 loop spans 13 amino acids. CDR3: CASSEVWDSGYTF. The CDR3 nucleotides are TGTGCCAGCTCAGAGGTATGGGACTCTGGCTACACCTTC.

The V and J genes are TRBV30 and TRBJ1-3; D uncertain. This CDR3 is built from 16 residues. Trimming removed 3 bases at V and 0 bases at J, with 15 bases between. The V gene's germline CDR1 is GTSNPN and CDR2 SVGIG (reference sequence). Here the CDR3 reads CAWRQMGSFSGNTIYF. In nucleotides, the CDR3 is TGTGCCTGGAGGCAGATGGGCAGCTTCTCTGGAAACACCATATATTTT.

This chain uses TRBV19 with TRBJ2-1, with D perhaps TRBD1 (5 bases). Germline loops: CDR1 LNHDA, CDR2 SQIVND (reference sequence). The CDR3 runs 14 residues. V shed 6 bases and J shed 8 bases, with 17 bases lying between them. The chain's CDR3 is CASRNPPRGDEQFF. In DNA form, the CDR3 reads TGTGCCAGTAGGAACCCTCCAAGGGGTGATGAGCAGTTCTTC.